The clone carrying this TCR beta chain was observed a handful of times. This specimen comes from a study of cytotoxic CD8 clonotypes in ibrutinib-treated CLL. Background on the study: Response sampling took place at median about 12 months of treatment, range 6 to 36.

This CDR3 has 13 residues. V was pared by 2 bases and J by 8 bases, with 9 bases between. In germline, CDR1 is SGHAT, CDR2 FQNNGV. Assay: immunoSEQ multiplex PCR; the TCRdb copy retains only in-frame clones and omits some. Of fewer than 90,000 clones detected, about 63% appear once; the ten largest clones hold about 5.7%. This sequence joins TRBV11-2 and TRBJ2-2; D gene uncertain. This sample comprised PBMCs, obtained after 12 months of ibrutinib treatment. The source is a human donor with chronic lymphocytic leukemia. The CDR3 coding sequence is TGTGCCAGCAGCTTAAATCCTTCGGGGGAGCTGTTTTTT. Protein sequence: CASSLNPSGELFF.